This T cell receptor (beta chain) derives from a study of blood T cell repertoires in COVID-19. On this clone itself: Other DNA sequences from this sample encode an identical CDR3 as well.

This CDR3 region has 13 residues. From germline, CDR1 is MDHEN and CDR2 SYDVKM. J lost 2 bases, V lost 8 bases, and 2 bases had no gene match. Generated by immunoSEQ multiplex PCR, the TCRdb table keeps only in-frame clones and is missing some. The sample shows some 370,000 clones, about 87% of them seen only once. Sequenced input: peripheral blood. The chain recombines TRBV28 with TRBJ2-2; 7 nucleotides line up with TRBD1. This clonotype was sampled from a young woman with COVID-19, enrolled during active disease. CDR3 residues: CASRDSNTGELFF. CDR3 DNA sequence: TGTGCCAGCCGGGACAGTAACACCGGGGAGCTGTTTTTT.